This TCR beta chain was profiled in a study of T cell repertoires in MIS-A myocarditis (dated by TCRdb to between 2021 and 2024). The CDR3, cysteine through phenylalanine, is 17 amino acids long. CDR3 DNA is the only sequence kept; it has 51 bases, read in frame from the first base. Trimming takes 0 bases off V and 4 bases off J; junction bases not matched to a gene: 12. Taken from the germline V gene, the CDR1 and CDR2 loops are SGHRS and YFSETQ. The QIAamp DNA FFPE kit was used to extract genomic DNA from formalin-fixed paraffin-embedded autopsy tissue. The immunoSEQ bias-controlled multiplex PCR was used to amplify TCRbeta CDR3 regions, which were then sequenced at high throughput. Regarding the original processing steps: The immunoSEQ vendor pipeline collapsed and filtered CDR3 sequences to measure the abundance and frequency of each unique TCRbeta CDR3. CD-HIT clustered dominant CDR3 amino acid sequences with SARS-CoV-2-specific ImmuneCODE TCRbeta sequences at a 90% global sequence identity threshold. A clone was classed as hyperexpanded at a frequency of 0.1 to 1 and as large at a frequency of 0.01 to 0.1. CDR3 amino acid sequences and V and J gene assignments of dominant clones were confirmed with MiXCR. The R stringdist package was used to calculate Levenshtein distances between the patient clonotypes and the ImmuneCODE hits. TCRdb's version of the immuneACCESS table is confined to in-frame rearrangements and falls short of the full clone set. An unresolved V gene accounts for under half of the shortfall where checked; the remainder is of unknown origin. V and J calls and clone size come straight from that table; D and trimming were deduced from the DNA. This sample has a few thousand clones in its table, and about 77% of those were observed once. The ten largest clones capture roughly 64% of the sample.

For this clone: Its antigen has not been determined. Base qualities were left out, and no much larger clone turns up one base away.

Sequences were obtained from interventricular septum heart tissue obtained at autopsy. Reading the label with the study, this specimen's cell subset or site is: cardiac tissue sample (left or right ventricle, interventricular septum, or pericardium). The TCR originated in a man younger than 30 with fulminant myocarditis from multisystem inflammatory syndrome in adults (MIS-A) after COVID-19. The chain was built from TRBV5-1 and TRBJ1-2, and 7 junctional nucleotides match TRBD1. The nucleotide sequence is given as TGCGCCAGCAGCTTGGCCGGGGACAGCCGAACGGGCTATGGCTACACCTTC. Its translation is CASSLAGDSRTGYGYTF.